This T cell receptor (beta chain) was observed in a study of blood T cell repertoires in COVID-19. About the research overall: Whether acute or convalescent, the COVID-19 samples came from the United States, Italy and Spain.

Original analysis: Scientists estimated how many nucleated cells there were by amplifying reference gene primers. Assay: immunoSEQ multiplex PCR; the TCRdb copy retains only in-frame clones and omits some. V, J and clone size derive from that table, while D and trimming were established from the DNA sequence. Of around 480,000 clones detected, approximately 88% appear once; the ten largest clones hold about 12%. Germline lookup yields CDR1 SEHNR and CDR2 FQNEAQ (reference sequence). The germline V and J ends were trimmed by 2 bases and 8 bases, with 12 bases remaining between them. CDR3 length: 14 residues.

The sequenced sample consisted of peripheral blood. The chain combines TRBV7-9 with TRBJ1-4; a possible D gene is TRBD1 (6 bases). This TCR derives from a woman in her forties or fifties with COVID-19, enrolled during active disease. Here the CDR3 reads CASSLTTGEEKLFF. For the CDR3, the DNA is TGTGCCAGCAGCTTAACGACAGGAGAAGAAAAACTGTTTTTT.